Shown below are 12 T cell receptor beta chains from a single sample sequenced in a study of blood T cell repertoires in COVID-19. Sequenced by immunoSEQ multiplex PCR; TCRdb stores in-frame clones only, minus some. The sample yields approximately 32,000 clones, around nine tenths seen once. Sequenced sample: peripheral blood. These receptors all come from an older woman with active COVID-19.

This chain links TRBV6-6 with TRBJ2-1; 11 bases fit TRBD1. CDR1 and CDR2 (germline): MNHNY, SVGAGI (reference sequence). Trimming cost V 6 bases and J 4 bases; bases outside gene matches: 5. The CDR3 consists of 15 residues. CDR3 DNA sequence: TGTGCCAGCAGACCCGGGACAGGGGGTTACAATGAGCAGTTCTTC. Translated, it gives CASRPGTGGYNEQFF.

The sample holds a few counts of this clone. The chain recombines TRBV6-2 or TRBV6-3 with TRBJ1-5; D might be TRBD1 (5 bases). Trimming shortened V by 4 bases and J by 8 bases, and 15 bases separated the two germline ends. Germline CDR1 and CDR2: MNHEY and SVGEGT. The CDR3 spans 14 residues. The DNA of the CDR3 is TGTGCCAGCAGTTCCAGGCAGGGAAGGGAGCCCCAGCATTTT. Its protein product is CASSSRQGREPQHF.

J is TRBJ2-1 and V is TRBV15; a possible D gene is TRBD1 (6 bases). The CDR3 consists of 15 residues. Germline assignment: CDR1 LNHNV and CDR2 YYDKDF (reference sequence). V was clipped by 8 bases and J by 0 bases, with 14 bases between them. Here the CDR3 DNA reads TGTGCCACCTCCTTGCGAGGGGGCTCCTACAATGAGCAGTTCTTC. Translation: CATSLRGGSYNEQFF.

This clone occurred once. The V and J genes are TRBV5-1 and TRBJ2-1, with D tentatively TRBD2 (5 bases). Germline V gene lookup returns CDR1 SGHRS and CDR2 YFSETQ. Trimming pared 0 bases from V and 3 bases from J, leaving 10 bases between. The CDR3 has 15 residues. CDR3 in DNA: TGCGCCAGCAGCTTGGCGGAGCGGTACTACAATGAGCAGTTCTTC. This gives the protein CASSLAERYYNEQFF.

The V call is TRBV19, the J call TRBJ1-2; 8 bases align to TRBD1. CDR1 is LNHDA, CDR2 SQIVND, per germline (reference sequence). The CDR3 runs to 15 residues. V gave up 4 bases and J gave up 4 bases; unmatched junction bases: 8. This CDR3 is CASSTPRGTGYGYTF. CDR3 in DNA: TGTGCCAGTAGTACCCCCCGGGGGACAGGCTATGGCTACACCTTC.

The CDR3 nucleotides read TGTGCCAGCACCCCAGGTGGGGCACAAGAGACCCAGTACTTC. It is translated as CASTPGGAQETQYF. This chain joins TRBV6-5 and TRBJ2-5; D perhaps matches TRBD1 (5 bases). Germline values: CDR1 MNHEY, CDR2 SVGAGI. This CDR3 has 14 residues. Between the trimmed V and J ends, which lost 7 bases and 2 bases, there was a span of 14 bases.

CDR3 nucleotides: TGTGCCAGCAGTCAGGGGGAGACCCAGTACTTC. Translating it yields CASSQGETQYF. The chain joins TRBV3-1 (or the pseudogene TRBV3-2) to TRBJ2-5, with a possible D match to TRBD1 (6 bases). The CDR3 is made up of 11 amino acids. With 6 bases removed from V and 5 bases from J, the gap between germline ends came to 7 bases. Germline values: CDR1 LGHDT, CDR2 YNNKEL (reference sequence).

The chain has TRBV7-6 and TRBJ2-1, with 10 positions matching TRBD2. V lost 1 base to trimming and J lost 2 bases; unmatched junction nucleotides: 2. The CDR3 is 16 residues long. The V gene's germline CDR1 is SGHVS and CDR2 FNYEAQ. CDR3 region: CASSLEAGGPYNEQFF. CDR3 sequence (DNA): TGTGCCAGCAGCTTAGAAGCGGGGGGGCCCTACAATGAGCAGTTCTTC.

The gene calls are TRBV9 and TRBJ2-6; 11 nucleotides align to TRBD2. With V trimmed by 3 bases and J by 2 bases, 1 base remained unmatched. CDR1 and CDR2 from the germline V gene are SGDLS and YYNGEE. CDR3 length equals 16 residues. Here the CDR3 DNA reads TGTGCCAGCAGCGAGACTAGCGGGGCTGGGGCCAACGTCCTGACTTTC. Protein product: CASSETSGAGANVLTF.

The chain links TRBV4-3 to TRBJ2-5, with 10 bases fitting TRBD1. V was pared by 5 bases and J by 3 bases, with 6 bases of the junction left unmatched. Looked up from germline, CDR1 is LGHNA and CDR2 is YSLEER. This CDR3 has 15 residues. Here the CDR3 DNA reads TGCGCCAGCAGCTCCACCGGGACAGGGGAAGAGACCCAGTACTTC. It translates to CASSSTGTGEETQYF.

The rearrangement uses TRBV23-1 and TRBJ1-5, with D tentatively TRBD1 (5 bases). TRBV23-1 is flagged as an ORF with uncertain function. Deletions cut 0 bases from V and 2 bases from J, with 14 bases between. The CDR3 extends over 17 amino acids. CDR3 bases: TGCGCCAGCAGTCAATCTTACAGGTTCGGCTGCAATCAGCCCCAGCATTTT. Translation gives CASSQSYRFGCNQPQHF.

The CDR3 here is CASSRTGGPRVETQYF. CDR3 bases: TGTGCCAGTAGCCGGACAGGGGGCCCTCGGGTAGAGACCCAGTACTTC. The genes are TRBV19 and TRBJ2-5; TRBD1 matches 11 bases. Per germline, CDR1 LNHDA and CDR2 SQIVND (reference sequence). V trimming: 6 bases; J trimming: 4 bases; junction bases outside the gene matches: 10. The CDR3 runs to 16 residues.